This T cell receptor beta chain came from a study of early T cells in non-severe SARS-CoV-2 infection. The overall study: Chains from this unsorted whole-blood bulk RNA could not be paired.

The protocol attached unique molecular identifiers to individual cDNA molecules. MiXCR, run by TCRdb on the 5' RACE reads, gives a single entry per CDR3 protein. Among about 40,000 distinct CDR3 sequences listed, over 5% were seen once. V lost 7 bases to trimming and J lost 4 bases, with 17 bases between them. The CDR3 has 15 amino acids. Germline V gives CDR1 SEHNR, CDR2 FQNEAQ (reference sequence). Comment on this clonotype: Its antigen is as yet unknown.

Points from the study as a whole: The VDJdb matching leaned toward anti-spike CD8 responses and overlooked private and CD4 specificities.

The sample was whole blood, taken at baseline. V gene TRBV7-9 combines with J gene TRBJ2-1; D might be TRBD2 (5 bases). The receptor was derived from an adult who was a healthcare worker with PCR-confirmed SARS-CoV-2 infection or an uninfected control (not recorded which). The CDR3 spells CASTWMAGAYNEQFF. Here the CDR3 DNA reads TGTGCCAGCACTTGGATGGCGGGCGCATACAATGAGCAGTTCTTC.